Each of the 30 T cell receptor beta chains below was sequenced from the same sample in a study of T cells after yellow fever vaccination. TCRdb recomputed calls from the 5' RACE reads with MiXCR, one row per CDR3 protein. The sample consists of about 630,000 distinct CDR3 sequences, over 9% of them appearing once. The sequences come from PBMCs, collected on the day of the yellow fever booster vaccination. The receptors come from a young man who received the YFV17D yellow fever vaccine.

This clonotype has a handful of counts. J is TRBJ2-1 and V is TRBV2; TRBD2 agrees at 9 bases. The CDR3 consists of 15 residues. CDR1 SNHLY and CDR2 FYNNEI come from the germline V gene. Trimming at V came to 11 bases and at J to 4 bases, leaving 12 bases not matched to a gene. The CDR3 loop reads CAGMRPAGGYNEQFF. The DNA for the CDR3 is TGTGCCGGCATGAGGCCAGCGGGGGGATACAATGAGCAGTTCTTC.

This clonotype came up a few times. The chain links TRBV28 to TRBJ2-3; TRBD1 matches at 9 bases. CDR1 and CDR2 from the germline V gene are MDHEN and SYDVKM. There are 15 residues in the CDR3. The trim removed 4 bases at V and 3 bases at J, leaving 5 bases unmatched. The chain's CDR3 is CASSSGQGTTDTQYF. Here the CDR3 DNA reads TGTGCCAGCAGTTCCGGACAGGGGACGACAGATACGCAGTATTTT.

This clonotype has just a few counts. V usage is TRBV29-1 and J usage is TRBJ1-1, with TRBD1 matching 7 bases. The germline CDR1 and CDR2 sequences are SQVTM and ANQGSEA. CDR3 length: 14 residues. V was clipped by 4 bases and J by 3 bases; unmatched bases: 8. CDR3 in DNA: TGCAGCGTTGCCTTTACAGGGGTGGACACTGAAGCTTTCTTT. It codes for CSVAFTGVDTEAFF.

This clonotype was recorded a few times. V gene TRBV20-1 combines with J gene TRBJ1-5, with D unresolved. This CDR3 is 17 amino acids long. V lost 0 bases, J lost 0 bases, and 15 bases lay in between. CDR1 and CDR2 (germline): DFQATT, SNEGSKA (reference sequence). DNA for the CDR3: TGCAGTGCTAGAGAGTCGGGCACGGGTGTTAGCAATCAGCCCCAGCATTTT. Translated, it gives CSARESGTGVSNQPQHF.

The chain uses TRBV6-1 and TRBJ2-1; maybe TRBD1 (6 bases). V lost 2 bases and J 10 bases, leaving 15 bases between the germline ends. Germline V gene lookup returns CDR1 MNHNS and CDR2 SASEGT. CDR3 length: 14 amino acids. CDR3 protein: CASSELPTGEEQFF. CDR3 DNA: TGTGCCAGCAGTGAACTCCCGACAGGCGAAGAGCAGTTCTTC.

This chain connects TRBV28 to TRBJ2-6, with D possibly matching TRBD1 (5 bases). The CDR3 runs to 17 residues. The germline V gene encodes CDR1 MDHEN and CDR2 SYDVKM. Between the trimmed V and J ends, which lost 5 bases and 0 bases, there was a span of 14 bases. Here the CDR3 reads CASSVQGFHSGANVLTF. In nucleotides, the CDR3 is TGTGCCAGCAGTGTTCAGGGCTTCCACTCTGGGGCCAACGTCCTGACTTTC.

The J gene is TRBJ2-2, the V gene TRBV7-2, with 8 positions matching TRBD2. This CDR3 comprises 16 residues. The V gene's germline CDR1 is SGHTA and CDR2 FQGNSA. V lost 1 base, J lost 5 bases, and 6 bases stayed unmatched. CDR3 DNA: TGTGCCAGCAGCTTAGTCATAGCGGGAAGTACCGGGGAGCTGTTTTTT. This gives the protein CASSLVIAGSTGELFF.

In this sample, this clonotype turned up a few times. The rearrangement uses TRBV30 and TRBJ2-2; D is possibly TRBD2 (5 bases). V was pared by 3 bases and J by 6 bases, with 14 bases between. Germline CDR1 GTSNPN, CDR2 SVGIG (reference sequence). The CDR3 has 14 residues. The CDR3 nucleotides read TGTGCCTGGAGCCCCCCGGGATATCCCGGGGAGCTGTTTTTT. Encoded protein: CAWSPPGYPGELFF.

This rearrangement joins TRBV28 to TRBJ2-4; 7 bases line up with TRBD2. V lost 6 bases, J lost 5 bases, and 4 bases stayed unmatched. The CDR3 totals 13 residues. The germline gives CDR1 MDHEN, CDR2 SYDVKM. Here the CDR3 DNA reads TGTGCCAGCAGAGCGGGACGGGAAAACATTCAGTACTTC. As protein: CASRAGRENIQYF.

The sample holds a few counts of this clonotype. The CDR3: CASRQTGNEQYF. The CDR3 DNA sequence: TGTGCCAGCAGGCAAACAGGGAACGAGCAGTACTTC. V and J are TRBV28 and TRBJ2-7; tentative D call: TRBD1 (6 bases). CDR3 length: 12 amino acids. Germline V gene data show CDR1 as MDHEN and CDR2 as SYDVKM. Trimming stripped 6 bases from V and 5 bases from J, with 11 bases between.

This clonotype was detected a few times. In nucleotides, the CDR3 is TGCGCCAGCAGCTTGGCCGCGCAGCTCACCAGGCGGAGTCTTATGTCCTACGAGCAGTACTTC. Residues: CASSLAAQLTRRSLMSYEQYF. V and J are TRBV5-1 and TRBJ2-7; D unclear. Trimming removed 0 bases at V and 1 base at J, with 29 bases between. This CDR3 has 21 amino acids. Germline loops: CDR1 SGHRS, CDR2 YFSETQ.

This clonotype has at least ten counts. The CDR3 nucleotides read TGTGCCAGCAGCCCATGGACGGAATCCTACGAGCAGTACTTC. Amino acid sequence: CASSPWTESYEQYF. The gene calls are TRBV7-9 and TRBJ2-7; unclear D gene. The germline gives CDR1 SEHNR, CDR2 FQNEAQ (reference sequence). The CDR3 sequence is 14 residues long. V was trimmed by 5 bases and J by 1 base, leaving 12 bases between them.

The V gene is TRBV20-1, the J gene TRBJ2-1, with D unclear. Trimming pared 2 bases from V and 10 bases from J, leaving 21 bases between. CDR1 is DFQATT, CDR2 SNEGSKA, per germline (reference sequence). The CDR3 runs to 15 residues. CDR3 bases: TGCAGTGCTAGACTAAAAACCCGGATAGGTGACGAGCAGTTCTTC. Translated: CSARLKTRIGDEQFF.

This clonotype was detected a few times. V and J are TRBV25-1 and TRBJ1-2; weak D call: TRBD1 (6 bases). The CDR3 sequence is 13 residues long. Germline assignment: CDR1 MGHDK and CDR2 SYGVNS. The V and J ends lost 7 bases and 7 bases respectively, with 16 bases between them. CDR3 in amino acids: CASTPPGEGGYTF. CDR3 in DNA: TGTGCCAGCACCCCGCCAGGGGAGGGTGGCTACACCTTC.

This clonotype was recorded a few times. The gene calls are TRBV7-2 and TRBJ2-1; the match to TRBD2 covers 7 bases. Germline values: CDR1 SGHTA, CDR2 FQGNSA. The CDR3 runs 15 residues. V was pared by 5 bases and J by 1 base, with 5 bases of the junction left unmatched. CDR3 DNA sequence: TGTGCCAGCAGCCTGACTAGCATGTCCTACAATGAGCAGTTCTTC. Translating it yields CASSLTSMSYNEQFF.

This clonotype was seen ten or more times. The chain couples TRBV20-1 to TRBJ2-1; 11 positions agree with TRBD2. The V gene's germline CDR1 is DFQATT and CDR2 SNEGSKA (reference sequence). V was clipped by 4 bases and J by 13 bases; unmatched bases: 15. The CDR3 sequence is 15 residues long. CDR3 in amino acids: CSATTLLAGEMRQFF. The CDR3 nucleotides are TGCAGTGCTACCACCCTACTAGCGGGAGAGATGAGACAGTTCTTC.

This clonotype has only a few counts. The rearrangement uses TRBV5-1 and TRBJ2-3, with D possibly being TRBD1 or TRBD2 (5 bases each). The germline V gene encodes CDR1 SGHRS and CDR2 YFSETQ. The V and J ends lost 0 bases and 0 bases respectively, with 11 bases between them. The CDR3 covers 16 residues. The CDR3 DNA is TGCGCCAGCAGCTTGGCCGTGAGGGGAAGCACAGATACGCAGTATTTT. Its translation: CASSLAVRGSTDTQYF. The full variable domain, rest sourced from reference TRBV5-1 and TRBJ2-3, is KAGVTQTPRYLIKTRGQQVTLSCSPISGHRSVSWYQQTPGQGLQFLFEYFSETQRNKGNFPGRFSGRQFSNSRSEMNVSTLELGDSALYLCASSLAVRGSTDTQYFGPGTRLTVL.

This clonotype was detected only a few times. The V gene is TRBV4-3, the J gene TRBJ1-6; perhaps TRBD1 as D (6 bases). The ends were cut back, 0 bases at V and 3 bases at J, with 12 bases in the middle. The CDR3 spans 17 residues. Germline CDR1 reads LGHNA; CDR2 reads YSLEER. As DNA, the CDR3 is TGCGCCAGCAGCCAAGAGCCACCACAGGGCTATAATTCACCCCTCCACTTT. Amino acid sequence: CASSQEPPQGYNSPLHF.

The chain carries TRBV4-2 and TRBJ2-2, with TRBD2 as a possible D gene (6 bases). This CDR3 has 16 amino acids. From germline, CDR1 is LGHNA and CDR2 YNFKEQ. Between the trimmed V and J ends, which lost 2 bases and 6 bases, there was a span of 16 bases. CDR3: CASSQTDPGSPGELFF. DNA for the CDR3: TGTGCCAGCAGCCAAACAGACCCCGGGAGTCCCGGGGAGCTGTTTTTT.

The J gene is TRBJ2-1, the V gene TRBV7-2, with D uncertain. Germline V gives CDR1 SGHTA, CDR2 FQGNSA. The CDR3 is 15 residues long. With 8 bases removed from V and 5 bases from J, the gap between germline ends came to 19 bases. CDR3 DNA: TGTGCCAGCTCAATATCTTACATACCAAACAATGAGCAGTTCTTC. Protein: CASSISYIPNNEQFF.

V and J are TRBV7-2 and TRBJ2-3; 13 bases are shared with TRBD2. This CDR3 spans 16 amino acids. The V gene end was trimmed by 5 bases and the J gene end by 1 base; junction bases not matched to a gene: 3. In germline, CDR1 is SGHTA, CDR2 FQGNSA. The CDR3 coding sequence is TGTGCCAGCAGCCCCGGGACTAGCGGGGGCACAGATACGCAGTATTTT. Translating it yields CASSPGTSGGTDTQYF.

This clonotype was observed a handful of times. The J gene is TRBJ2-1, the V gene TRBV28; the D gene is possibly TRBD1 (5 bases). CDR3 length: 15 residues. Trimming took off 7 bases at V and 6 bases at J, with 19 bases between the two ends. Germline CDR1 and CDR2: MDHEN and SYDVKM. The CDR3 DNA reads as TGTGCCAGCAAACCGAATAGGGGAATTGTCAATGAGCAGTTCTTC. This gives the protein CASKPNRGIVNEQFF. Drawing the rest from reference TRBV28 and TRBJ2-1, the complete variable domain is DVKVTQSSRYLVKRTGEKVFLECVQDMDHENMFWYRQDPGLGLRLIYFSYDVKMKEKGDIPEGYSVSREKKERFSLILESASTNQTSMYLCASKPNRGIVNEQFFGPGTRLTVL.

The sample holds a few counts of this clonotype. The J gene is TRBJ2-7, the V gene TRBV12-3 or TRBV12-4; D gene ambiguous. V was shortened by 9 bases and J by 1 base, with 13 bases between the two germline ends. The CDR3 spans 13 residues. The CDR3: CASSSPRSYEQYF. DNA of the CDR3: TGTGCCAGTTCCTCCCCTAGGTCCTACGAGCAGTACTTC.

This clonotype was picked up a small number of times. The genes are TRBV29-1 and TRBJ2-1, with 10 bases matching TRBD2. Germline-derived CDR1 and CDR2 are SQVTM and ANQGSEA. The CDR3 runs to 15 residues. Trimming removed 6 bases from V and 0 bases from J; junction bases left unmatched: 5. The CDR3 is CSVTGTSVSYNEQFF. CDR3 DNA: TGCAGCGTGACCGGGACTAGCGTCTCCTACAATGAGCAGTTCTTC.

This clonotype was seen more than once but under ten times. The chain couples TRBV6-6 to TRBJ1-1; TRBD1 might be the D (5 bases). The CDR3 has 13 residues. CDR1 and CDR2 (germline): MNHNY, SVGAGI (reference sequence). The V and J ends lost 8 bases and 4 bases respectively, with 14 bases between them. This CDR3 is CASSAGWGTEAFF. In DNA, the CDR3 is TGTGCCAGCTCCGCAGGGTGGGGCACTGAAGCTTTCTTT.

This clonotype was observed at least ten times. One end of the junction fails to match germline, which may point to a read error. The chain combines TRBV7-7 with TRBJ2-1, with a possible D match to TRBD2 (5 bases). The CDR3 loop spans 16 amino acids. The V gene's germline CDR1 is SSHAT and CDR2 FNYEAQ (reference sequence). CDR3 region: CASSLALAGAGNEQFF. CDR3 DNA: TGTGCTAGCAGCTTAGCGTTGGCGGGCGCGGGCAATGAGCAGTTCTTC.

The V and J genes are TRBV7-8 and TRBJ2-1; D call uncertain. Deletions cut 6 bases from V and 5 bases from J, with 5 bases between. The CDR3 totals 11 residues. CDR1 SGHVS and CDR2 FQNEAQ come from the germline V gene. CDR3 region: CASRQHNEQFF. The CDR3, as DNA: TGTGCCAGCAGACAGCACAATGAGCAGTTCTTC.

The V gene is TRBV25-1, the J gene TRBJ2-7; D unclear. Germline CDR1 reads MGHDK; CDR2 reads SYGVNS. V lost 5 bases and J 0 bases, leaving 11 bases between the germline ends. The CDR3 has 14 amino acids. In DNA form, the CDR3 reads TGTGCCAGCAGTCATCTAGGAGCCTCCTACGAGCAGTACTTC. Translated, it gives CASSHLGASYEQYF.

The chain combines TRBV20-1 with TRBJ2-7; D is uncertain. V lost 5 bases to trimming and J lost 7 bases, with 15 bases between them. Germline V gene lookup returns CDR1 DFQATT and CDR2 SNEGSKA (reference sequence). CDR3 size: 12 residues. The CDR3 loop reads CSARALLEEQYF. The DNA of the CDR3 is TGCAGTGCTCGGGCCCTACTTGAAGAGCAGTACTTC.

The chain couples TRBV3-1 to TRBJ2-4, with D tentatively TRBD2 (5 bases). V was trimmed by 4 bases and J by 0 bases, leaving 31 bases between them. This CDR3 has 22 amino acids. Germline lookup yields CDR1 LGHDT and CDR2 YNNKEL (reference sequence). The CDR3 here is CASSPQLGSSTRAELAKNIQYF. The CDR3 DNA is TGTGCCAGCAGCCCGCAGCTAGGGTCCTCAACCAGAGCGGAATTAGCCAAAAACATTCAGTACTTC.